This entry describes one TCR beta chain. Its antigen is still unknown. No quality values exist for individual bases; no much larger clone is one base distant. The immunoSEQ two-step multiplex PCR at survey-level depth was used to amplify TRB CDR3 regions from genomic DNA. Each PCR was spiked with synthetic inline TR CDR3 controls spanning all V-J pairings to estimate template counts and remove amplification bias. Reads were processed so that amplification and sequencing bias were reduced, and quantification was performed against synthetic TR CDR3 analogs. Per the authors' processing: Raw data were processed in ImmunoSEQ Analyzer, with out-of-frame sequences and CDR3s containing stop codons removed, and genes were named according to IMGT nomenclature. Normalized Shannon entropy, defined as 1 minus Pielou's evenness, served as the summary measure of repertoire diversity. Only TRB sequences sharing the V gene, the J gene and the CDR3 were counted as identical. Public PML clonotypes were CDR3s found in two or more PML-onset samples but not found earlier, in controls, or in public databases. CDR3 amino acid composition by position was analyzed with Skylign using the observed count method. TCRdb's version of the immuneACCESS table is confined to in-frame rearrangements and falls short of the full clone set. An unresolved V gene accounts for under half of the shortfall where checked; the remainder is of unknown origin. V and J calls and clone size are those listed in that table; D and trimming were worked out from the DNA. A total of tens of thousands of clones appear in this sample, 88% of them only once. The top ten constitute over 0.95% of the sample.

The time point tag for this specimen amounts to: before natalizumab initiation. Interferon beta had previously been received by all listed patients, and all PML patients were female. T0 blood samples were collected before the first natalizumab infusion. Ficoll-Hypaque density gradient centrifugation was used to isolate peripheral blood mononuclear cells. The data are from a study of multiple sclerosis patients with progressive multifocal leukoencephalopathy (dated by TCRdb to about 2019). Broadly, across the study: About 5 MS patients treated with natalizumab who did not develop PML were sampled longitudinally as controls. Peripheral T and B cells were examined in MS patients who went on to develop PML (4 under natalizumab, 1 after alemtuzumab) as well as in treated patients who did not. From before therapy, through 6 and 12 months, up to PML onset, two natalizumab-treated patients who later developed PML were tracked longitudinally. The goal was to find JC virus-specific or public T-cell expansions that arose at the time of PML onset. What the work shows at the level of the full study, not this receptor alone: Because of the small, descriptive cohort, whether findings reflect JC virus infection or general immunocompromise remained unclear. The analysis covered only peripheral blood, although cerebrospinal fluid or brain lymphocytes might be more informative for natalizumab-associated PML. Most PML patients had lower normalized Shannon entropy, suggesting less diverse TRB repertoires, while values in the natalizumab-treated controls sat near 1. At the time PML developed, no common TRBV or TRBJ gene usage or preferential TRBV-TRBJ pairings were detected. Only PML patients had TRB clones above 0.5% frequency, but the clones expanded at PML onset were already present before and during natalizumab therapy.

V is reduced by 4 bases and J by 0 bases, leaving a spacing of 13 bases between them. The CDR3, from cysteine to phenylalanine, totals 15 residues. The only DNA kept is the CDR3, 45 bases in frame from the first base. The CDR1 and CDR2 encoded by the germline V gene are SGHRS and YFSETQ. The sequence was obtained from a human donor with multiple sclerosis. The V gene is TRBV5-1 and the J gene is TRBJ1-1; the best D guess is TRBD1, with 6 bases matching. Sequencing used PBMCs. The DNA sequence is TGCGCCAGCAGCGCTCGGACAGACCTGAACACTGAAGCTTTCTTT. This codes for CASSARTDLNTEAFF.